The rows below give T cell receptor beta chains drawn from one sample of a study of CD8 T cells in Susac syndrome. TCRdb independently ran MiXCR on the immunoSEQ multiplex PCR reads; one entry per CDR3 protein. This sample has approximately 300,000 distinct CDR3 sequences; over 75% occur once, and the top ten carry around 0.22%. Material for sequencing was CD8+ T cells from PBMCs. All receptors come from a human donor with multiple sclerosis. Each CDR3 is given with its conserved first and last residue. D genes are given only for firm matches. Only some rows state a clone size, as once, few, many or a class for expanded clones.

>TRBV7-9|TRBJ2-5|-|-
TGTGCCAGCACTCCAGGGGGGGGAGCCCAAGAGACCCAGTACTTC
CASTPGGGAQETQYF
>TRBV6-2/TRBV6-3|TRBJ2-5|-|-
TGTGCCAGCAGTTACCGTCATCCCGGGATCGTTTTCGGAGAGACCCAGTACTTC
CASSYRHPGIVFGETQYF
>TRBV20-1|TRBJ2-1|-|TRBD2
TGCAGTGCTATCCGAAGAAGCGGGATTATGATCAATGAGCAGTTCTTC
CSAIRRSGIMINEQFF
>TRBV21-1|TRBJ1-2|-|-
TGTGCCAGCAGCAAATGTGGTGTGGGAACGGGGTGGTGCTATGGCTACACCTTC
CASSKCGVGTGWCYGYTF
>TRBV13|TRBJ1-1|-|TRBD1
TGTGCCAGCAGCTTAGGACAGGGGGTCAACACTGAAGCTTTCTTT
CASSLGQGVNTEAFF
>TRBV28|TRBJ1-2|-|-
TGTGCCAGCAGTTTAGCCCGAGGCAGGCGCTATGGCTACACCTTC
CASSLARGRRYGYTF
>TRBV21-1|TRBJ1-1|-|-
TGTGCCAGCAGCCCCCACGAAGGTGGAGCTTTCTTT
CASSPHEGGAFF
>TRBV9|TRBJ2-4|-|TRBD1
TGTGCCAGCAGCAACCGGACAGGGGGGAACATTCAGTACTTC
CASSNRTGGNIQYF
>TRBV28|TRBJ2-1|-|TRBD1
TGTGCCAGCAGTTGGACAGGTCCCAGCTCCTACAATGAGCAGTTCTTC
CASSWTGPSSYNEQFF
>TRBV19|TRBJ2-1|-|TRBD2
TGTGCCAGTAGTTCCGGACTAGCGGACCTTAACAATGAGCAGTTCTTC
CASSSGLADLNNEQFF
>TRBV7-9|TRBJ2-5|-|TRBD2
TGTGCCAGCAGCACGCGACTAGCGGGAGGTCAGGAGACCCAGTACTTC
CASSTRLAGGQETQYF
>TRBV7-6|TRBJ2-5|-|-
TGTGCCAGTGGGGGACTTCAAGAGACCCAGTACTTC
CASGGLQETQYF
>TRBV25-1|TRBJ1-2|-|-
TGTGCCAGCAGGGCCTCCGGGACAACTTATGGCTACACCTTC
CASRASGTTYGYTF
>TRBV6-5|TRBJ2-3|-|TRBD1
TGTGCCAGCAGTTACTCGGCGCCGGGACAGACGGCGGATACGCAGTATTTT
CASSYSAPGQTADTQYF
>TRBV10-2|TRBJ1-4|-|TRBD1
TGCGCCAGCGGCCCCCGGGACAGGGGTGAAAAACTGTTTTTT
CASGPRDRGEKLFF
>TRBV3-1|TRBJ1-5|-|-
TGTGCCAGCAGCCAAGATACCCCAGGGGCCAATCAGCCCCAGCATTTT
CASSQDTPGANQPQHF
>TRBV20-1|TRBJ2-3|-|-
TGTAGTGCTCTCCCTACAGGGTTTATCGATACGCAGTATTTT
CSALPTGFIDTQYF
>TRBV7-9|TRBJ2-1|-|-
TGTGCCAGCAGCTTAAACCGGGACGGGTCCTACAATGAGCAGTTCTTC
CASSLNRDGSYNEQFF
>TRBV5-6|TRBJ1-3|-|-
TGTGCCAGCAGCTTGGGCCAAGCCTCTGGAAACACCATATATTTT
CASSLGQASGNTIYF
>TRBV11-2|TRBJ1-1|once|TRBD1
TGTGCCAGCAGCTTATCCCCAGGGGGCGCGTGTGGAAGGGTGAACACTGAAGCTTTCTTT
CASSLSPGGACGRVNTEAFF
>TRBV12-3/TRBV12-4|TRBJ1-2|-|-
TGTGCCAGCAGTTTACAGGCCTGGGCTCTTAATGGCTACACCTTC
CASSLQAWALNGYTF
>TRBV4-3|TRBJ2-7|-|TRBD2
TGCGCCAGCAGCCAGGCTAGCGGAACTCCCTCCTACGAGCAGTACTTC
CASSQASGTPSYEQYF
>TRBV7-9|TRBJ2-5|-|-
TGTGCCAGCCGCCGAGGCTACGAAGAGACCCAGTACTTC
CASRRGYEETQYF
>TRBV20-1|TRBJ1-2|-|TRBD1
TGCAGTGCTAGAGGGACAGGGTACTATGGCTACACCTTC
CSARGTGYYGYTF
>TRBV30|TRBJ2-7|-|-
TGTGCCTGGAGCATATACTACGAGCAGTACTTC
CAWSIYYEQYF
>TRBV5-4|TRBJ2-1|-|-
TGTGCCAGCAGCTTGGGGTACGAACAGGGGAGGAATGAGCAGTTCTTC
CASSLGYEQGRNEQFF
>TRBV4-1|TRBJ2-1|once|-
TGCGCCAGCAGCGTGGGGATACGCTCCTACAATGAGCAGTTCTTC
CASSVGIRSYNEQFF
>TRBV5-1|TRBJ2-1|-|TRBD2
TGCGCCAGCAGCGACCCCCTAGCGGGAGGGCCCTACAATGAGCAGTTCTTC
CASSDPLAGGPYNEQFF
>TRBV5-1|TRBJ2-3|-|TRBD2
TGCGCCAGCAGCTGGGGCCGGGAGGGCCGCCATACGCAGTATTTT
CASSWGREGRHTQYF
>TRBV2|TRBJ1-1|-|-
TGTGCCAGCATCTCGGAACGATTGAACACTGAAGCTTTCTTT
CASISERLNTEAFF
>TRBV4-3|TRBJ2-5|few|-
TGCGCCAGCAGCCAAGATGCAGGGCCCCCCCAGGAGACCCAGTACTTC
CASSQDAGPPQETQYF
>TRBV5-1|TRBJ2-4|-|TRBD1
TGCGCCAGCAGCCCTCGGGGACAGGACAGCAAAAACATTCAGTACTTC
CASSPRGQDSKNIQYF
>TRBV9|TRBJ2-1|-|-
TGTGCCAGCAGCGTAGCCTATGAGACGCAGCATGAGCAGTTCTTC
CASSVAYETQHEQFF
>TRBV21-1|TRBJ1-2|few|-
TGTGCCAGCAGCAAAATCATGGAGTATGGCTACACCTTC
CASSKIMEYGYTF
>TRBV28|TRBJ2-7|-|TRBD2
TGTGCCAGCAGTCCCTGGGGAGGGCTCGAGCAGTACTTC
CASSPWGGLEQYF
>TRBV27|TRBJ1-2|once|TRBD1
TGTGCCAGCACCGCGGGACAGGGGGTTTCCGGCTACACCTTC
CASTAGQGVSGYTF
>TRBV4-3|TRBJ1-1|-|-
TGCGCCAGCAGCCCGTCAGGGGCGGGGAACACTGAAGCTTTCTTT
CASSPSGAGNTEAFF
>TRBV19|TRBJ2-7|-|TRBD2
TGTGCCAGTAGCCCCGCTGGGACTAGCGGTCCCTACGAGCAGTACTTC
CASSPAGTSGPYEQYF
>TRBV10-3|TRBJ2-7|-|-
TGTGCCATCAGGACCTCAGGGGACTACGAGCAGTACTTC
CAIRTSGDYEQYF
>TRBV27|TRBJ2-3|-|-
TGTGCCAGCAGCCCCCGGACAGAGACGAGCACAGATACGCAGTATTTT
CASSPRTETSTDTQYF
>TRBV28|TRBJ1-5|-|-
TGTGCCAGCAGTCACCCACCCGGGACGGTCCCTCCGGATAGCAATCAGCCCCAGCATTTT
CASSHPPGTVPPDSNQPQHF
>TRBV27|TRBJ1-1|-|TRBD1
TGTGCCAGCAGTACTCTACAGGGGTTGAACACTGAAGCTTTCTTT
CASSTLQGLNTEAFF
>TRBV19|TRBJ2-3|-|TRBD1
TGTGCCAGTAGTCCATGGCAGGGGGCGCGAGGAGATACGCAGTATTTT
CASSPWQGARGDTQYF
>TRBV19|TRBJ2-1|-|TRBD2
TGTGCCAGTAGTATGATTCCAACCTCTAGCGGGAGCCACAATGAGCAGTTCTTC
CASSMIPTSSGSHNEQFF
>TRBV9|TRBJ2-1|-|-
TGTGCCAGCAGCCTCGTAGAGACGGGTGAGCAGTTCTTC
CASSLVETGEQFF
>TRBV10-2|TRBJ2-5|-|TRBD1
TGCGCCAGCAGCGAGGGGGCGGATCAGGGTCAAGAGACCCAGTACTTC
CASSEGADQGQETQYF
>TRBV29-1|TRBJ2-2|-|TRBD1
TGCAGCGCGACAGGGTACACCGGGGAGCTGTTTTTT
CSATGYTGELFF
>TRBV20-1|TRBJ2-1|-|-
TGCAGTGCTAGAGATTGGGACGCCTCCTACAATGAGCAGTTCTTC
CSARDWDASYNEQFF
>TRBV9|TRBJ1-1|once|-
TGTGCCAGCAGCGTGGGTTTAGGGAACACTGAAGCTTTCTTT
CASSVGLGNTEAFF
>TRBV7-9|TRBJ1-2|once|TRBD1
TGTGCCAGCAGCCTCGACAGGGCTAGGTATGGCTACACCTTC
CASSLDRARYGYTF
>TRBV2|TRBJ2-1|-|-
TGTGCCAGCAGTGAATGGCAACGCAATGAGCAGTTCTTC
CASSEWQRNEQFF
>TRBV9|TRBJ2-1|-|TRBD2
TGTGCCAGCAGCAGACGACTAGCGGGAGGTAATTATGAGCAGTTCTTC
CASSRRLAGGNYEQFF
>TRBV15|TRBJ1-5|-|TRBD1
TGTGCCACCAGCAGAGATCGGGACAGGGATAATCAGCCCCAGCATTTT
CATSRDRDRDNQPQHF